These 27 T cell receptor beta chains were all obtained from the same sample, sequenced in a study of OX40 agonist ivuxolimab in advanced cancers. Here immunoSEQ multiplex PCR was the method, and the copy in TCRdb shows in-frame clones only, minus some. The sample has 65,000 to 100,000 clones; about 94% are singletons. The sequenced sample was CD4+ or CD8+ T cells sorted from blood, obtained in a trial of the OX40 agonist ivuxolimab. The receptors come from an adult with an advanced solid tumor such as melanoma, head and neck, liver or kidney cancer.

This clone was detected once. The rearrangement uses TRBV5-4 and TRBJ1-1, with D hard to call. Germline CDR1 reads SGHNT; CDR2 reads YYREEE (reference sequence). The CDR3 is made up of 13 amino acids. Trimming took 2 bases from V and 1 from J, leaving 6 bases between them. CDR3 coding DNA: TGTGCCAGCAGCTTTATGGCGAACACTGAAGCTTTCTTT. Its translation is CASSFMANTEAFF.

The chain has TRBV5-4 and TRBJ2-1; D remains ambiguous. Trimming stripped 1 base from V and 7 bases from J, with 9 bases between. CDR3 length: 13 amino acids. The V gene's germline CDR1 is SGHNT and CDR2 YYREEE (reference sequence). CDR3 protein: CASSLSDGNEQFF. As DNA, the CDR3 is TGTGCCAGCAGCTTGTCGGACGGAAATGAGCAGTTCTTC.

This chain uses TRBV6-5 with TRBJ2-7; D may correspond to TRBD1 or TRBD2 (5 bases each). The CDR3 has 13 amino acids. Trimming left V 0 bases short and J 6 bases short, with 9 bases between. Per germline, CDR1 MNHEY and CDR2 SVGAGI. The CDR3 region is CASSYSAGAEQYF. The DNA of the CDR3 is TGTGCCAGCAGTTACTCGGCCGGGGCCGAGCAGTACTTC.

Of note for this clone: This sample also contains other DNA sequences that code for the same CDR3. The chain has TRBV4-2 and TRBJ2-7, with D uncertain. Germline assignment: CDR1 LGHNA and CDR2 YNFKEQ. The CDR3 is made up of 13 amino acids. V was trimmed by 1 base and J by 3 bases, leaving 7 bases between them. CDR3 in amino acids: CASSQVGSYEQYF. The CDR3 DNA reads as TGTGCCAGCAGCCAAGTTGGTAGCTACGAGCAGTACTTC.

The chain links TRBV5-1 to TRBJ2-3; perhaps D is TRBD1 or TRBD2 (5 bases each). V lost 4 bases and J lost 0, with 12 bases in between. The CDR3 is made up of 15 amino acids. Germline loops: CDR1 SGHRS, CDR2 YFSETQ. The CDR3 region is CASSPGTASTDTQYF. DNA for the CDR3: TGCGCCAGCAGCCCGGGGACCGCTAGCACAGATACGCAGTATTTT.

The rearrangement uses TRBV4-1 and TRBJ1-6; 8 bases align to TRBD1. The CDR3 runs 15 residues. V shed 3 bases, J shed 11 bases, and the junction held 9 bases outside the gene matches. CDR1 is MGHRA and CDR2 is YSYEKL in the germline V gene. CDR3 sequence: CASSHPATGETPLHF. The DNA of the CDR3 is TGCGCCAGCAGCCACCCTGCGACAGGGGAAACACCCCTCCACTTT.

This clone was observed a few times. The rearrangement joins TRBV28 to TRBJ1-5, with no clear D. V was pared by 1 base and J by 3 bases, with 19 bases between. This CDR3 comprises 18 residues. Per the germline V gene, CDR1 is MDHEN and CDR2 is SYDVKM. The CDR3 DNA is TGTGCCAGCAGTTTATTAGGCGGTCGGCGAGACCTCAATCAGCCCCAGCATTTT. Protein sequence: CASSLLGGRRDLNQPQHF.

The chain is built from TRBV4-1 and TRBJ2-2; D remains ambiguous. This CDR3 comprises 13 residues. CDR1 MGHRA and CDR2 YSYEKL come from the germline V gene. The ends were cut back, 3 bases at V and 9 bases at J, with 11 bases in the middle. Here the CDR3 DNA reads TGCGCCAGCAGCCACCTCTTGGGCCGGGAGCTGTTTTTT. As protein: CASSHLLGRELFF.

This clone showed up just once. V is TRBV28 and J is TRBJ1-1, with TRBD1 matching over 7 bases. The CDR3 sequence is 18 residues long. Germline V gives CDR1 MDHEN, CDR2 SYDVKM. J gave up 4 bases and V 1 base, and 15 bases lay outside the gene matches. The CDR3 DNA is TGTGCCAGCAGTTTATCGCGCTTAAAGGGGGCCGAGAGCACTGAAGCTTTCTTT. The encoded protein is CASSLSRLKGAESTEAFF.

The chain employs TRBV6-4 and TRBJ2-2; unclear D gene. Germline CDR1 and CDR2: MRHNA and SNTAGT. The CDR3 spans 17 residues. Trimming cost V 4 bases and J 5 bases, with 20 bases left between them. The CDR3 nucleotides are TGTGCCAGCAGTGCCTTTGGCACCGAGAAACCTACCGGGGAGCTGTTTTTT. Protein: CASSAFGTEKPTGELFF.

This sequence joins TRBV4-1 and TRBJ2-7; no clear D gene. CDR3 length: 13 amino acids. Per germline, CDR1 MGHRA and CDR2 YSYEKL. V lost 1 base and J lost 7, with 11 bases in between. Here the CDR3 DNA reads TGCGCCAGCAGCCAAGGACCGATTCGAGAGCAGTACTTC. This sequence encodes CASSQGPIREQYF.

In this sample, this clone turned up once. The CDR3 bases are TGTGCCAGTAGTACGGGACAACCGAGCTCCTATAATTCACCCCTCCACTTT. Translated, it gives CASSTGQPSSYNSPLHF. V is TRBV19 and J is TRBJ1-6; D might be TRBD1 (6 bases). The length of the CDR3 is 17 residues. The germline gives CDR1 LNHDA, CDR2 SQIVND (reference sequence). The V end lost 4 bases, the J end lost 0 bases, and 13 bases lay between the germline ends. The whole variable domain, remainder taken from reference TRBV19 and TRBJ1-6, is DGGITQSPKYLFRKEGQNVTLSCEQNLNHDAMYWYRQDPGQGLRLIYYSQIVNDFQKGDIAEGYSVSREKKESFPLTVTSAQKNPTAFYLCASSTGQPSSYNSPLHFGNGTRLTVT.

V gene TRBV7-3 combines with J gene TRBJ2-3; TRBD1 might be the D (5 bases). Trimming removed 5 bases at V and 0 bases at J, with 12 bases between. The CDR3 is made up of 15 amino acids. CDR1 is SGHTA and CDR2 is FQGTGA in the germline V gene. Here the CDR3 reads CASSLIQGSTDTQYF. In DNA form, the CDR3 reads TGTGCCAGCAGCCTAATTCAGGGTAGCACAGATACGCAGTATTTT.

With regard to this clone: A clone one base away is much larger, so this may be a read error. This chain connects TRBV6-1 to TRBJ2-5; D is unclear. The CDR3 is 14 residues long. Trimming removed 2 bases from V and 5 bases from J, with 12 bases in between. In germline, CDR1 is MNHNS, CDR2 SASEGT. The CDR3 bases are TGTGCCAGCAGTGAAAAAGGTCGATCCGAGACCCAGTACTTC. This gives the protein CASSEKGRSETQYF.

The chain carries TRBV7-6 and TRBJ2-7; TRBD2 aligns across 8 bases. The CDR3 extends over 15 amino acids. V shed 1 base and J 4 bases; nucleotides not matched to a gene: 6. Germline V gene lookup returns CDR1 SGHVS and CDR2 FNYEAQ. CDR3 loop: CASSLEAGGVYEQYF. The CDR3, as DNA: TGTGCCAGCAGCTTAGAGGCGGGGGGAGTGTACGAGCAGTACTTC. Looking up the rest from reference TRBV7-6 and TRBJ2-7 gives the full variable domain: GAGVSQSPRYKVTKRGQDVALRCDPISGHVSLYWYRQALGQGPEFLTYFNYEAQQDKSGLPNDRFSAERPEGSISTLTIQRTEQRDSAMYRCASSLEAGGVYEQYFGPGTRLTVT.

Only a few counts were recorded for this clone. The chain couples TRBV19 to TRBJ1-2; a possible D gene is TRBD1 (5 bases). Looked up from germline, CDR1 is LNHDA and CDR2 is SQIVND (reference sequence). The ends were cut back, 3 bases at V and 8 bases at J, with 13 bases in the middle. The CDR3 covers 13 residues. DNA for the CDR3: TGTGCCAGTAGTATTGGAGGAGGGGAGGGCTACACCTTC. Translation gives CASSIGGGEGYTF.

The V gene is TRBV2, the J gene TRBJ2-5, with D maybe TRBD1 (5 bases). V was shortened by 11 bases and J by 4 bases, with 17 bases between the two germline ends. CDR1 is SNHLY and CDR2 is FYNNEI in the germline V gene. This CDR3 region has 13 residues. CDR3 nucleotide sequence: TGTGCCGCCTCCAGGGCGCCCCGAGAGACCCAGTACTTC. This encodes CAASRAPRETQYF.

The chain carries TRBV4-1 and TRBJ2-3; tentatively, D is TRBD1 or TRBD2 (5 bases each). The germline V gene encodes CDR1 MGHRA and CDR2 YSYEKL. The V and J ends lost 4 bases and 7 bases respectively, with 18 bases between them. The CDR3 contains 15 residues. The CDR3 loop reads CASSPDQGAINTQYF. CDR3 sequence (DNA): TGCGCCAGCAGCCCGGACCAGGGAGCGATAAATACGCAGTATTTT.

The chain is built from TRBV7-6 and TRBJ2-1; 10 bases fit TRBD2. The germline CDR1 and CDR2 sequences are SGHVS and FNYEAQ. The J segment lost 13 bases and the V segment lost 1 base, leaving 7 bases of the junction unmatched. CDR3 length: 14 amino acids. The CDR3 region has the DNA TGTGCCAGCAGCTTAGGTCTAGCGGGGGACATACAGTTCTTC. Protein sequence: CASSLGLAGDIQFF.

On this clone: The junction and the germline gene differ at one end; a read error may be behind it. V and J are TRBV29-1 and TRBJ2-5; D remains unclear. Germline CDR1 is SQVTM and CDR2 is ANQGSEA. The CDR3 spans 11 residues. CDR3 DNA: TGCAGCGTTGAAGATCGGGCGGATGGTCACTTC. Protein: CSVEDRADGHF.

The genes are TRBV6-6 and TRBJ1-1; D call uncertain. The ends were cut back, 10 bases at V and 1 base at J, with 13 bases in the middle. Per germline, CDR1 MNHNY and CDR2 SVGAGI (reference sequence). The CDR3 runs to 13 residues. The CDR3 nucleotides are TGTGCCATCAGGAGGTTCGAGAACACTGAAGCTTTCTTT. Its protein is CAIRRFENTEAFF.

This clone has only one observation. The chain joins TRBV19 to TRBJ2-7; 8 bases fit TRBD1. The CDR3 runs 12 residues. V lost 11 bases, J lost 3 bases, and 6 bases stayed unmatched. The germline V gene encodes CDR1 LNHDA and CDR2 SQIVND (reference sequence). CDR3 sequence: CAVGTGHYEQYF. Here the CDR3 DNA reads TGTGCCGTAGGGACAGGACACTACGAGCAGTACTTC.

The V gene is TRBV6-5, the J gene TRBJ1-1; the D is unclear. CDR3 length: 13 amino acids. V was pared by 6 bases and J by 1 base, with 9 bases between. The germline V gene encodes CDR1 MNHEY and CDR2 SVGAGI. CDR3 protein: CASRLLRNTEAFF. The CDR3 DNA sequence: TGTGCCAGCAGACTGTTGAGGAACACTGAAGCTTTCTTT.

V is TRBV9 and J is TRBJ2-3; 9 bases are shared with TRBD1. This CDR3 region has 16 residues. V gave up 2 bases and J gave up 1 base; unmatched junction bases: 5. Looked up from germline, CDR1 is SGDLS and CDR2 is YYNGEE. Here the CDR3 reads CASSVPGQGGTDTQYF. The CDR3 DNA follows: TGTGCCAGCAGCGTTCCGGGACAGGGAGGCACAGATACGCAGTATTTT.

The rearrangement joins TRBV6-5 to TRBJ1-2, with unresolved D. From germline, CDR1 is MNHEY and CDR2 SVGAGI. The CDR3 has 14 amino acids. Trimming removed 4 bases at V and 8 bases at J, with 17 bases between. DNA of the CDR3: TGTGCCAGCAGTTTCATGCGAGCTCCTGGCGGCTACACCTTC. Its protein is CASSFMRAPGGYTF.

V and J are TRBV19 and TRBJ1-2; D uncertain. Trimming took off 2 bases at V and 8 bases at J, with 18 bases between the two ends. Looked up from germline, CDR1 is LNHDA and CDR2 is SQIVND (reference sequence). The CDR3 covers 15 residues. The CDR3 loop reads CASSIKVTLGEGYTF. CDR3 nucleotides: TGTGCCAGTAGTATAAAGGTCACCCTTGGGGAAGGCTACACCTTC.

The sample holds one count of this clone. The rearrangement uses TRBV5-4 and TRBJ2-5; 9 nucleotides line up with TRBD2. Germline CDR1 is SGHNT and CDR2 is YYREEE (reference sequence). Unmatched junction bases numbered 8, after V lost 1 base and J lost 7 bases. This CDR3 region has 15 residues. The CDR3 DNA reads TGTGCCAGCAGCTTGAGTCTAGCGGGGTCCTGGACCCAGTACTTC. Residues: CASSLSLAGSWTQYF. Combining the CDR3 with reference TRBV5-4 and TRBJ2-5 gives the whole variable domain ETGVTQSPTHLIKTRGQQVTLRCSSQSGHNTVSWYQQALGQGPQFIFQYYREEENGRGNFPPRFSGLQFPNYSSELNVNALELDDSALYLCASSLSLAGSWTQYFGPGTRLLVL.